This T cell receptor (beta chain) derives from a study of tumor-infiltrating lymphocytes in primary liver carcinoma. Study as a whole: Donors underwent surgery for histopathologically diagnosed primary liver carcinoma. The study included patients who were men and women aged 30 to 69 years. Productive TCRbeta read counts per sample ran from roughly 3.5 to 7 million and were similar across tissue types.

The CDR3 has 16 amino acids. The germline CDR1 and CDR2 sequences are MNHNS and SASEGT. Trimming removed 2 bases from V and 0 bases from J, with 10 bases in between. This clonotype was recorded at least ten times. With around 500 ng total RNA as template and a constant-region primer, TCR beta cDNA was made. Researchers made the TCR beta libraries by running three nested multiplex PCR rounds with slightly modified ARM-PCR. PCR rounds one and two used TRBV1-TRBV30 forward primers with a C-beta reverse primer for around 9 cycles each. In TCRdb, the multiplex PCR reads were re-called with MiXCR into one record per CDR3 protein. The sample contains fewer than 350,000 distinct CDR3 sequences, less than 75% of which appear only once. Unsorted whole blood supplied the RNA, and germline DNA was extracted too.

The chain carries TRBV6-1 and TRBJ2-2; possibly TRBD1 for D (6 bases). Sequenced sample: peripheral blood. The receptor was derived from a man aged 35-49 years with primary liver carcinoma and hepatitis B virus infection. CDR3 amino acids: CASSELKGANTGELFF. The CDR3 nucleotides read TGTGCCAGCAGTGAATTGAAGGGGGCGAACACCGGGGAGCTGTTTTTT.